Listed below are T cell receptor beta chains from one sample, sequenced in a study of blood T cell repertoires in COVID-19. Repertoires were generated with immunoSEQ multiplex PCR, while TCRdb's copy carries only in-frame clones and drops some. The sample holds approximately 250,000 clones, around 88% seen once. What was sequenced was PBMCs or T cells enriched from blood (not recorded which). The receptors originated from a woman aged 40 to 50 with acute COVID-19. Each CDR3 is given with its conserved first and last residue. A D gene is named only where the DNA matches it firmly. A row's size may be missing; if present it is once, few, many or a size class.

CDR3aa	CDR3nt	v_gene	j_gene	d_gene	abundance
CAWQRGDQGVTEAFF	TGTGCCTGGCAGCGGGGGGACCAGGGGGTCACTGAAGCTTTCTTT	TRBV30	TRBJ1-1	TRBD1	once
CASSLIRDRREAFF	TGTGCCAGCAGTTTAATCCGGGACAGACGTGAAGCTTTCTTT	TRBV27	TRBJ1-1	TRBD1	-
CASSLSRGPPRTEAFF	TGTGCCAGCAGCTTAAGCAGGGGCCCCCCGAGAACTGAAGCTTTCTTT	TRBV7-9	TRBJ1-1	-	-
CASSSLTRVVGQPQHF	TGTGCCAGCAGCTCATTAACCAGGGTGGTGGGTCAGCCCCAGCATTTT	TRBV7-2	TRBJ1-5	-	-
CASSVDRHSYEQYF	TGTGCCAGCAGTGTGGACAGACACTCCTACGAGCAGTACTTC	TRBV2	TRBJ2-7	-	-
CASSSGQGRNEQYF	TGTGCCAGCAGTTCAGGCCAGGGGAGAAACGAGCAGTACTTC	TRBV28	TRBJ2-7	-	-
CASSLVMGVYEQYF	TGTGCCAGCAGCTTAGTAATGGGAGTCTACGAGCAGTACTTC	TRBV7-9	TRBJ2-7	-	-
CASSQDLWEDEDSTQYF	TGCGCCAGCAGCCAAGATTTATGGGAGGATGAGGACTCTACGCAGTATTTT	TRBV4-3	TRBJ2-3	-	-
CASSITSAGELFF	TGTGCCAGTAGTATCACCAGTGCCGGGGAGCTGTTTTTT	TRBV19	TRBJ2-2	-	-
CASTITGRAEAFF	TGTGCCAGCACGATAACAGGGAGGGCTGAAGCTTTCTTT	TRBV6-5	TRBJ1-1	-	-
CASSLGPNYGYTF	TGTGCCAGCAGTTTAGGGCCTAACTATGGCTACACCTTC	TRBV12-3/TRBV12-4	TRBJ1-2	-	-
CASTPTAISNQPQHF	TGTGCCAGCACCCCGACAGCGATTAGCAATCAGCCCCAGCATTTT	TRBV6-5	TRBJ1-5	-	-
CASSPSPGSYTF	TGTGCCAGCAGTCCCTCACCAGGGAGCTACACCTTC	TRBV28	TRBJ1-2	-	-
CASSLGASGRNEQFF	TGTGCCAGCAGTTTAGGTGCTAGCGGGAGAAATGAGCAGTTCTTC	TRBV27	TRBJ2-1	TRBD2	-
CASSTSVYVERSYGYTF	TGTGCCAGCAGCACGAGCGTTTATGTGGAGAGAAGCTATGGCTACACCTTC	TRBV7-2	TRBJ1-2	-	-
CASSPGGVRASPLHF	TGTGCCAGCAGCCCGGGGGGAGTTAGAGCCTCACCCCTCCACTTT	TRBV5-4	TRBJ1-6	-	-
CASSQTSVSTDTQYF	TGTGCCAGCAGTCAGACTAGCGTGAGCACAGATACGCAGTATTTT	TRBV27	TRBJ2-3	TRBD2	once
CASSGRGLTNEQFF	TGTGCCAGCAGTGGACGGGGACTTACGAATGAGCAGTTCTTC	TRBV28	TRBJ2-1	-	-
CASSLEGGRGHTF	TGTGCCAGCAGCTTAGAAGGAGGCAGGGGTCACACCTTC	TRBV11-2	TRBJ1-2	-	few
CASSLVQGKYTEAFF	TGTGCCAGCAGCTTAGTACAGGGGAAGTACACTGAAGCTTTCTTT	TRBV7-9	TRBJ1-1	TRBD1	-
CASIGNEGDTDTQYF	TGTGCCAGCATCGGCAACGAGGGTGATACAGATACGCAGTATTTT	TRBV7-9	TRBJ2-3	-	-
CASSDGRNQGSQPQHF	TGTGCCAGCAGTGACGGAAGGAACCAAGGGAGTCAGCCCCAGCATTTT	TRBV6-1	TRBJ1-5	-	-
CASIQREGHNEQFF	TGTGCCAGCATCCAGCGGGAGGGCCACAATGAGCAGTTCTTC	TRBV6-5	TRBJ2-1	TRBD2	-
CASSEDRVATGNTIYF	TGTGCCAGCAGCGAGGACAGGGTAGCAACTGGAAACACCATATATTTT	TRBV11-2	TRBJ1-3	TRBD1	-
CASSLGSLETQYF	TGTGCCAGCAGCTTAGGTAGTCTGGAGACCCAGTACTTC	TRBV7-2	TRBJ2-5	-	-
CASSAPPGTVNTEAFF	TGTGCCAGCAGTGCCCCCCCCGGGACAGTGAACACTGAAGCTTTCTTT	TRBV25-1	TRBJ1-1	TRBD1	-
CASGRVEAFF	TGTGCCAGCGGGCGGGTCGAAGCTTTCTTT	TRBV2	TRBJ1-1	-	-
CASSRTGTPYEQYF	TGTGCCAGCAGTCGGACAGGGACCCCCTACGAGCAGTACTTC	TRBV7-9	TRBJ2-7	TRBD1	-
CASSQDLAGGDEQYF	TGTGCCAGCAGCCAAGATCTCGCGGGAGGCGACGAGCAGTACTTC	TRBV4-2	TRBJ2-7	TRBD2	-
CASRPAGTSGQDF	TGTGCCAGCAGACCCGCAGGGACTAGCGGACAAGATTTT	TRBV3-1/TRBV3-2	TRBJ2-3	TRBD2	-
CASSLAQGAAYGYTF	TGTGCCAGCAGCCTTGCACAGGGGGCGGCTTATGGCTACACCTTC	TRBV3-1/TRBV3-2	TRBJ1-2	TRBD1	-
CASSGLAGGNEQFF	TGTGCCAGCAGTGGATTAGCGGGAGGGAATGAGCAGTTCTTC	TRBV2	TRBJ2-1	TRBD2	-
CATSWTSGAYEQYF	TGTGCCACCAGCTGGACTAGCGGGGCCTACGAGCAGTACTTC	TRBV15	TRBJ2-7	TRBD2	-
CASSDVISGNTIYF	TGTGCCAGCAGTGATGTAATCTCTGGAAACACCATATATTTT	TRBV2	TRBJ1-3	-	-
CATSGDTLYGYTF	TGTGCCACCAGTGGGGACACCCTCTATGGCTACACCTTC	TRBV24-1	TRBJ1-2	-	-
CASSFFTGTRNQPQHF	TGCGCCAGCAGCTTTTTCACCGGGACAAGGAATCAGCCCCAGCATTTT	TRBV4-1	TRBJ1-5	-	-
CASRVTGTKNIQYF	TGTGCCAGCAGGGTGACAGGGACCAAAAACATTCAGTACTTC	TRBV2	TRBJ2-4	TRBD1	-
CASSLAGQWKTQYF	TGTGCCAGCAGCTTAGCGGGACAGTGGAAGACCCAGTACTTC	TRBV7-8	TRBJ2-5	TRBD1	-
CASSQGNSNQPQHF	TGTGCCAGCTCACAGGGGAATAGCAATCAGCCCCAGCATTTT	TRBV18	TRBJ1-5	-	once
CASSLGQGAEKLFF	TGTGCCAGCAGCTTAGGCCAGGGGGCTGAAAAACTGTTTTTT	TRBV11-3	TRBJ1-4	TRBD1	-
CASSLGRDGYTF	TGTGCCAGCAGCTTAGGCCGGGATGGCTACACCTTC	TRBV7-9	TRBJ1-2	-	-
CATSRDGGTFAFF	TGTGCCACCAGCAGAGATGGGGGCACATTTGCTTTCTTT	TRBV15	TRBJ1-1	-	-
CASSNPSGAQETQYF	TGCGCCAGCAGCAACCCTAGCGGGGCTCAAGAGACCCAGTACTTC	TRBV5-1	TRBJ2-5	TRBD2	-
CASLPTKDRVVLDDYGYTF	TGTGCCAGCCTACCTACTAAAGACAGGGTAGTGCTCGACGACTATGGCTACACCTTC	TRBV7-9	TRBJ1-2	TRBD1	few
CASSRLAGDLGSDTQYF	TGTGCCAGTAGTCGACTAGCGGGAGACTTAGGCTCAGATACGCAGTATTTT	TRBV19	TRBJ2-3	TRBD2	-